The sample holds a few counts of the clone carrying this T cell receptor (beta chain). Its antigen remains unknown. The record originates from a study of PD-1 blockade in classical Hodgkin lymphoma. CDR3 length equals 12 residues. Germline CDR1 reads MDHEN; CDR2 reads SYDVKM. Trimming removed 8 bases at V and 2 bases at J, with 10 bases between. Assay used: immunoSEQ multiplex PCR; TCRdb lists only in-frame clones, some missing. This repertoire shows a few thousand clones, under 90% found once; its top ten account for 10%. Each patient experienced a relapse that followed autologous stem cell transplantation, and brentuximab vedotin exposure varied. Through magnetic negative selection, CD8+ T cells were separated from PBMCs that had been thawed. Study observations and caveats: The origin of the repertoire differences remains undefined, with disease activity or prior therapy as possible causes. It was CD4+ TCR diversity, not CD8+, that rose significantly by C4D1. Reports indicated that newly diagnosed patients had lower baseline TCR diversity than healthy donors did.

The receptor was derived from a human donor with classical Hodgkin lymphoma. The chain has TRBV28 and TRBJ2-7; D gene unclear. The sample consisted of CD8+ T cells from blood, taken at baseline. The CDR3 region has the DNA TGTGCCAGCGGCGGCTACGCCTACGAGCAGTACTTC. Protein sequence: CASGGYAYEQYF.